This entry is about one T cell receptor beta chain. The sample belongs to a study of blood T cell repertoires in COVID-19. Study-wide background: Whether acute or convalescent, the COVID-19 samples came from the United States, Italy and Spain. PBMCs, B-cell-depleted T cells, or T cells were the source of the cDNA or gDNA that made up the material.

Using immunoSEQ multiplex PCR, the repertoire was profiled, and TCRdb retains in-frame clones only, with some absent. This table has roughly 58,000 clones, roughly 84% appearing once. CDR3 length equals 16 residues. Trimming took 2 bases from V and 0 from J, leaving 8 bases between them. Germline V gives CDR1 MRHNA, CDR2 SNTAGT. This receptor was identified in a man aged 65 to 85 with active COVID-19. V gene TRBV6-4 combines with J gene TRBJ2-6, with D maybe TRBD1 (5 bases). The specimen sequenced was peripheral blood. The CDR3 loop reads CASSDRGLSGANVLTF. The CDR3 coding sequence is TGTGCCAGCAGTGACAGGGGTCTCTCTGGGGCCAACGTCCTGACTTTC.